The rows below give T cell receptor beta chains drawn from one sample of a study of radiation and T cells in renal cell carcinoma. Sequenced by immunoSEQ multiplex PCR; TCRdb stores in-frame clones only, minus some. The data show about 120,000 clones, with 81% seen just once and under 6.5% held by the top ten. The sequences come from blood, collected from a patient whose treatment included radiotherapy and nephrectomy. Receptors originate from a man over 45 with renal cell carcinoma. Each CDR3 is given without its conserved first and last residue. The D gene is left open where the match is weak.

j_call,d_call,v_call,cdr3_aa
TRBJ2-3,.,TRBV15,ATSRDRARFRTDTQY
TRBJ1-1,.,TRBV11-2,ASSFLRGSNTEAF
TRBJ1-2,TRBD1,TRBV7-9,ASRGTGANYGYT
TRBJ1-1,.,TRBV18,ASSPRPWDTEAF
TRBJ2-7,.,TRBV5-6,ASSFGRSGSY
TRBJ2-1,.,TRBV5-1,ASRNELIGEQF
TRBJ2-4,.,TRBV28,ASSPDGLAKNIQY
TRBJ2-7,.,TRBV28,ASSRPHSYEQY
TRBJ2-3,TRBD2,TRBV4-1,ASSQDRWSGGADTQY
TRBJ1-2,TRBD1,TRBV5-6,ASSPRQGHLRYDGYT
TRBJ2-1,.,TRBV7-2,ASSVRNGPYNEQF
TRBJ1-2,.,TRBV28,ASSTTGHGYT
TRBJ2-6,TRBD1,TRBV5-1,ASSPRDRTAGANVLT
TRBJ2-5,.,TRBV29-1,SVGSQETQY
TRBJ2-5,.,TRBV27,ASSYEDGQETQY
TRBJ1-5,TRBD1,TRBV2,ASSHEQGALSQH
TRBJ2-2,.,TRBV5-1,ASRVTGNTGELF
TRBJ1-6,.,TRBV4-2,ASSQDIGKNSPLH
TRBJ2-1,.,TRBV28,AGGLVGRNEQF
TRBJ1-2,.,TRBV28,ASSGTFYGYT
TRBJ2-5,.,TRBV5-1,ASSLWNRLEGTQY
TRBJ2-7,.,TRBV14,ASSQDRRSEQY
TRBJ1-6,.,TRBV5-1,ASSLEGNSPLH
TRBJ2-2,.,TRBV4-3,ASSQDTGVPRYTGELF
TRBJ1-5,.,TRBV6-1,ASSEKAYQPQH
TRBJ1-1,TRBD1,TRBV6-6,ASRTGLGLNTEAF
TRBJ1-5,.,TRBV18,ASSPEDPNQPQH
TRBJ2-1,TRBD2,TRBV6-6,ASRSSGVSSYNEQF
TRBJ2-7,TRBD1,TRBV5-1,ASSPGQVYEQY
TRBJ2-2,.,TRBV10-1,ASRGGLYGAENTGELF
TRBJ2-5,TRBD2,TRBV19,ASSVQGLAGQETQY
TRBJ2-6,TRBD1,TRBV27,ASSFRASDRGSGANVLT
TRBJ2-1,.,TRBV10-3,AISPILNEQF
TRBJ1-2,TRBD1,TRBV28,ASRTGSLYGYT
TRBJ2-1,TRBD1,TRBV13,ASSLRQGLYNEQF
TRBJ2-6,TRBD1,TRBV7-8,ASSSTGGPTLSGANVLT
TRBJ1-5,TRBD1,TRBV7-2,ASSLVGGANQPQH
TRBJ2-2,TRBD2,TRBV19,ASIQTSGAGVHGELF
TRBJ2-3,.,TRBV5-5,ASSRTSTDTQY
TRBJ1-2,.,TRBV7-8,ASSRRPGPTGLHGYT
TRBJ1-1,TRBD1,TRBV5-1,ASSLYSYGDSVNTEAF
TRBJ2-5,TRBD2,TRBV7-9,ASSFGTSGGETQY
TRBJ2-1,TRBD1,TRBV6-1,ATILGQGPYNEQF
TRBJ2-1,.,TRBV6-5,ASRKNGNNEQF
TRBJ1-2,.,TRBV11-3,ASSLDRAPYGYT
TRBJ2-2,TRBD1,TRBV5-4,ASSLSFSGTGDTGELF
TRBJ2-2,.,TRBV18,ASSPGEGANTGELF
TRBJ1-5,TRBD1,TRBV6-6,ASSSTGGGNQPQH
TRBJ2-7,TRBD2,TRBV18,ASSPPSGMGEQY
TRBJ2-5,.,TRBV10-3,AISESQAGETQY
TRBJ1-5,.,TRBV7-9,ASSLHQGPSQPQH
TRBJ1-5,.,TRBV27,ASSLTRGGQPQH